The sequence of this TCR beta chain was determined in a study of neurological immune-mediated disorders. Each CDR3 protein gets one entry after TCRdb re-called the 5' RACE reads with MiXCR. The repertoire holds tens of thousands of distinct CDR3 sequences, with around 4.5% as singletons. This clonotype was recorded many times. The CDR3 is 13 residues long. Trimming shortened V by 5 bases and J by 5 bases, and 13 bases separated the two germline ends. In germline, CDR1 is SQVTM, CDR2 ANQGSEA. The sample was PBMCs. The receptor was isolated from a woman aged 55 to 70 with multiple sclerosis. The chain employs TRBV29-1 and TRBJ1-5, with D possibly TRBD1 on 6 matching bases. The CDR3, as DNA: TGCAGCGTTAGCAGGGGTTCTGATCAGCCCCAGCATTTT. Amino acids: CSVSRGSDQPQHF.